The clone carrying this T cell receptor beta chain was detected ten times or more. Its matching antigen is unknown. Per the authors' pipeline: CDR3 was compared across clinicopathological groups, and the resulting differences were used to build a distant-metastasis classifier for papillary thyroid cancer. MiXCR was used by TCRdb to re-call the PCR reads. The V and J calls follow TCRdb's processing rather than the paper's. Altogether tens of thousands of clones are present, around 16% being singletons, with the ten largest covering approximately 14%. This entry comes from a study of metastatic and nonmetastatic thyroid tumors. Study details: Patients with malignant and benign thyroid disease provided blood and tumor or nodule tissue, whose repertoires were compared. Study results and caveats: Malignant tumors reportedly showed significantly higher TCR beta diversity than benign nodules in both blood and tumor.

The V end lost 10 bases, the J end lost 0 bases, and 12 bases lay between the germline ends. The CDR3 loop spans 14 amino acids. Each patient went into thyroid surgery without having received any treatment. The source is a male donor with papillary thyroid cancer or a benign thyroid nodule (not recorded which). Some clones in this sample may be carry-over from other donors' samples. The J gene is TRBJ2-2, the V gene TRBV12-3 or TRBV12-4; D remains ambiguous. Specimen: blood. The DNA of the CDR3 is TGTGCCATAAGTTTGGCACCGAACACCGGGGAGCTGTTTTTT. Its protein product is CAISLAPNTGELFF.